These 13 T cell receptor beta chains share one sample of origin, sequenced in a study of shared clonotypes between healthy human individuals. Assay used: immunoSEQ multiplex PCR; TCRdb lists only in-frame clones, some missing. The data show hundreds of thousands of clones, approximately 96% seen once. Naive CD8 cells lacked CD45RO and underwent positive selection for CCR7, leaving out terminally differentiated effector memory CD45RA+ cells. The material sequenced was naive CD8+ T cells sorted from blood. The receptors derive from a young woman in good health.

The rearrangement uses TRBV27 and TRBJ1-1; 8 bases match TRBD1. Looked up from germline, CDR1 is MNHEY and CDR2 is SMNVEV (reference sequence). The CDR3 is made up of 16 amino acids. V trimming: 0 bases; J trimming: 5 bases; junction bases outside the gene matches: 8. The CDR3 DNA reads TGTGCCAGCAGTTTATCCTCTGGGACAGGAAGGACTGAAGCTTTCTTT. Encoded protein: CASSLSSGTGRTEAFF.

The chain couples TRBV25-1 to TRBJ2-5; a weak D match, TRBD2 (5 bases). This CDR3 is built from 13 residues. Germline CDR1 MGHDK, CDR2 SYGVNS. The germline V and J ends were trimmed by 4 bases and 1 base, with 7 bases remaining between them. The CDR3 sequence: CASSGRGQETQYF. The CDR3 region has the DNA TGTGCCAGCAGTGGCCGGGGCCAAGAGACCCAGTACTTC.

V gene TRBV28 combines with J gene TRBJ2-7, with D possibly TRBD2 on 7 matching bases. V was trimmed by 7 bases and J by 0 bases, leaving 19 bases between them. This CDR3 comprises 16 residues. Germline V gene sequence: CDR1 MDHEN, CDR2 SYDVKM. The DNA of the CDR3 is TGTGCCAGCACCAAACGGGGGGACACTAGCTCCTACGAGCAGTACTTC. This encodes CASTKRGDTSSYEQYF.

The J gene is TRBJ1-2, the V gene TRBV2; 9 bases fit TRBD1. Germline V gene sequence: CDR1 SNHLY, CDR2 FYNNEI. Trimming cost V 6 bases and J 2 bases; bases outside gene matches: 4. The CDR3 sequence is 14 residues long. CDR3 nucleotide sequence: TGTGCCAGCAGGGCGGACAGGGGCAACTATGGCTACACCTTC. It translates to CASRADRGNYGYTF.

The chain recombines TRBV27 with TRBJ2-7, with unresolved D. V was clipped by 4 bases and J by 10 bases, with 14 bases between them. Germline V gene data show CDR1 as MNHEY and CDR2 as SMNVEV (reference sequence). The CDR3 runs to 12 residues. The CDR3 loop is CASSSTVLPQYF. CDR3 bases: TGTGCCAGCAGTTCTACCGTCTTGCCCCAGTACTTC.

This rearrangement joins TRBV7-9 to TRBJ2-2; the match to TRBD1 covers 8 bases. Trimming took 3 bases from V and 3 from J; bases not matched to a gene: 3. The CDR3 loop spans 15 amino acids. Germline lookup yields CDR1 SEHNR and CDR2 FQNEAQ (reference sequence). The CDR3 reads CASSLTQGDTGELFF. The DNA of the CDR3 is TGTGCCAGCAGCTTGACACAGGGGGACACCGGGGAGCTGTTTTTT.

The rearrangement joins TRBV5-4 to TRBJ2-1; 9 positions agree with TRBD1. Germline lookup yields CDR1 SGHNT and CDR2 YYREEE (reference sequence). CDR3 length: 14 residues. With V trimmed by 0 bases and J by 7 bases, 2 bases remained unmatched. The CDR3 bases are TGTGCCAGCAGCTTGGGACAGGGGGGGAATGAGCAGTTCTTC. Protein product: CASSLGQGGNEQFF.

The rearrangement joins TRBV7-2 to TRBJ2-4; tentatively, D is TRBD1 (6 bases). The germline gives CDR1 SGHTA, CDR2 FQGNSA. The CDR3 spans 15 residues. The V and J ends lost 5 bases and 2 bases respectively, with 13 bases between them. The CDR3 region has the DNA TGTGCCAGCAGCCCAGCCACAGGGACCAAAAACATTCAGTACTTC. It translates to CASSPATGTKNIQYF.

The count of this clone is one. The J gene is TRBJ1-6, the V gene TRBV27; weak D call: TRBD1 (6 bases). The germline V gene encodes CDR1 MNHEY and CDR2 SMNVEV (reference sequence). Trimming removed 2 bases at V and 6 bases at J, with 11 bases between. The CDR3 sequence is 15 residues long. CDR3 DNA sequence: TGTGCCAGCAGTTTAACTCAGGGGTTTAATTCACCCCTCCACTTT. Protein: CASSLTQGFNSPLHF.

The chain has TRBV7-9 and TRBJ2-1; perhaps TRBD2 as D (7 bases). The CDR3 is made up of 14 amino acids. Trimming pared 5 bases from V and 6 bases from J, leaving 14 bases between. The V gene's germline CDR1 is SEHNR and CDR2 FQNEAQ (reference sequence). The CDR3 loop is CASSASGGPNEQFF. CDR3 bases: TGTGCCAGCAGCGCCTCGGGGGGCCCCAATGAGCAGTTCTTC.

This clone occurred once. This chain links TRBV28 with TRBJ1-1, with D tentatively TRBD1 (5 bases). Germline CDR1 reads MDHEN; CDR2 reads SYDVKM. This CDR3 has 15 amino acids. The germline V and J ends were trimmed by 4 bases and 1 base, with 13 bases remaining between them. The CDR3 sequence: CASSSGSGTNTEAFF. In DNA form, the CDR3 reads TGTGCCAGCAGTTCCGGCTCCGGGACGAACACTGAAGCTTTCTTT. The whole variable domain, remainder taken from reference TRBV28 and TRBJ1-1, is DVKVTQSSRYLVKRTGEKVFLECVQDMDHENMFWYRQDPGLGLRLIYFSYDVKMKEKGDIPEGYSVSREKKERFSLILESASTNQTSMYLCASSSGSGTNTEAFFGQGTRLTVV.

The V and J genes are TRBV10-2 and TRBJ2-7; D unresolved. There are 12 residues in the CDR3. Between the trimmed V and J ends, which lost 3 bases and 3 bases, there was a span of 6 bases. Looked up from germline, CDR1 is WSHSY and CDR2 is SAAADI. For the CDR3, the DNA is TGCGCCAGCAGTGACAGTTACTACGAGCAGTACTTC. It specifies CASSDSYYEQYF.

The chain recombines TRBV28 with TRBJ2-7, with 7 bases identical to TRBD1. V gave up 5 bases and J gave up 1 base; unmatched junction bases: 11. From germline, CDR1 is MDHEN and CDR2 SYDVKM. The CDR3 runs to 16 residues. The CDR3 protein is CASSPMTGYRSYEQYF. In DNA, the CDR3 is TGTGCCAGCAGTCCTATGACAGGGTATCGTTCCTACGAGCAGTACTTC.